This T cell receptor beta chain was found in a study of blood T cell repertoires in COVID-19. Original processing notes: Estimation of nucleated cell counts was performed using reference gene primer amplification. Sequencing used immunoSEQ multiplex PCR; TCRdb keeps in-frame clones, though not all of them. V and J calls and clone size are copied from that table; D and trimming were computed from the DNA. Among approximately 200,000 clones listed, 86% were seen once. Trimming cost V 6 bases and J 10 bases, with 16 bases left between them. Looked up from germline, CDR1 is MNHEY and CDR2 is SVGAGI. The CDR3 runs 13 residues.

The source material was peripheral blood. This clonotype originated in a woman in her 50s with acute or convalescent COVID-19. This chain connects TRBV6-5 to TRBJ2-1; weak D call: TRBD2 (6 bases). DNA of the CDR3: TGTGCCAGCAGAAATCGACTAGTAGACGAGCAGTTCTTC. As protein: CASRNRLVDEQFF.